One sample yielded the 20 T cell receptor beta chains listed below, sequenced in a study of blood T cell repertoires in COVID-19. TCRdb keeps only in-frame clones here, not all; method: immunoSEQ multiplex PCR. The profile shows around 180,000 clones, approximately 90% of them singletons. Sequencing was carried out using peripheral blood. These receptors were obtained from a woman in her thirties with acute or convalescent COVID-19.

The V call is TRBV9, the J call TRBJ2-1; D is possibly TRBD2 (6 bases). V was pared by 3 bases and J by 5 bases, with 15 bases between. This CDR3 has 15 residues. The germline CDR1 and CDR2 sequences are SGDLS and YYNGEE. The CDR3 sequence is CASSGGGTANNEQFF. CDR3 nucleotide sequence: TGTGCCAGCAGCGGTGGAGGGACTGCTAACAATGAGCAGTTCTTC.

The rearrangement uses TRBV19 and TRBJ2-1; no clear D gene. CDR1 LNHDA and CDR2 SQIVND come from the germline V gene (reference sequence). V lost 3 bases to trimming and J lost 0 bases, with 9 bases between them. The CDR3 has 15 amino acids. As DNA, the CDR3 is TGTGCCAGTAGTATCAGAATAGCCTCCTACAATGAGCAGTTCTTC. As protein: CASSIRIASYNEQFF.

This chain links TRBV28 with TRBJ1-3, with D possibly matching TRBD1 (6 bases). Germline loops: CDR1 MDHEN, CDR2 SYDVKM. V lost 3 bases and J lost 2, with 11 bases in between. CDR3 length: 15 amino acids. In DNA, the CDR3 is TGTGCCAGCAGTTTTCTGGGGGCTACTGGAAACACCATATATTTT. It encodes CASSFLGATGNTIYF.

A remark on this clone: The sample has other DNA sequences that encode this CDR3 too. CDR3 sequence reads: CASSLRAGAGNTIYF. CDR3 nucleotides: TGTGCCAGCAGCTTAAGGGCAGGGGCAGGAAACACCATATATTTT. J is TRBJ1-3 and V is TRBV7-9, with TRBD1 as a possible D gene (6 bases). This CDR3 is 15 amino acids long. The V gene lost 2 bases and the J gene lost 4 bases, with 12 bases spanning the gap. Germline V gene sequence: CDR1 SEHNR, CDR2 FQNEAQ (reference sequence).

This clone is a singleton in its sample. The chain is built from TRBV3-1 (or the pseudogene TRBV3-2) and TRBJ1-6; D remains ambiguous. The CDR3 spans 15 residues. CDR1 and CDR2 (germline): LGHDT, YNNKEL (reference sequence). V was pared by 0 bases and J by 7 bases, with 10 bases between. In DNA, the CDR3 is TGTGCCAGCAGCCAAGATCAGTGGTCCAATTCACCCCTCCACTTT. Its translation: CASSQDQWSNSPLHF.

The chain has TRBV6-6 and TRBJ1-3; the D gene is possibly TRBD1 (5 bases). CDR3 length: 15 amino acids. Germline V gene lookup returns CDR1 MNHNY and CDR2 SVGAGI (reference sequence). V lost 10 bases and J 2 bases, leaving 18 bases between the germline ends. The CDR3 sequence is CATTHRGGAGNTIYF. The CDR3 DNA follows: TGTGCCACTACCCACCGGGGGGGGGCTGGAAACACCATATATTTT.

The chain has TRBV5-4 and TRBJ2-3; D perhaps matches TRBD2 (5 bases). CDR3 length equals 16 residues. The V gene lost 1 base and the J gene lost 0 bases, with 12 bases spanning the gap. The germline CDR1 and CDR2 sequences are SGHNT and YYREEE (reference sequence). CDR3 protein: CASSLMTDYSTDTQYF. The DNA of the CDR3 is TGTGCCAGCAGCTTGATGACCGACTACAGCACAGATACGCAGTATTTT. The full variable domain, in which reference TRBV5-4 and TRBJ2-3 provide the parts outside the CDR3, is ETGVTQSPTHLIKTRGQQVTLRCSSQSGHNTVSWYQQALGQGPQFIFQYYREEENGRGNFPPRFSGLQFPNYSSELNVNALELDDSALYLCASSLMTDYSTDTQYFGPGTRLTVL.

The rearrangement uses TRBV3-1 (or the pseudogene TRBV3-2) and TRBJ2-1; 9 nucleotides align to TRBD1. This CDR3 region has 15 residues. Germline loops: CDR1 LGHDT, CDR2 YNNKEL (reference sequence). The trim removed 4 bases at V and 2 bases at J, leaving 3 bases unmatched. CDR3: CASSPTGGAYNEQFF. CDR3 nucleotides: TGTGCCAGCAGCCCGACAGGGGGGGCCTACAATGAGCAGTTCTTC.

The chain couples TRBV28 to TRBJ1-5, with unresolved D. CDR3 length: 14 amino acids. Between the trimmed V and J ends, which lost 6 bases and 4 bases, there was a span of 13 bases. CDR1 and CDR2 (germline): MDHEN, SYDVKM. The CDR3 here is CASSWALSNQPQHF. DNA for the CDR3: TGTGCCAGCAGCTGGGCCCTGTCTAATCAGCCCCAGCATTTT.

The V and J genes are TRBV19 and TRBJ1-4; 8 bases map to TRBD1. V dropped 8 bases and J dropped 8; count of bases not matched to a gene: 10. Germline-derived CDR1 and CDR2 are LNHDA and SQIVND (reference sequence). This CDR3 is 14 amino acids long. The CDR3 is CASAGTGEWEKLFF. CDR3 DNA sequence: TGTGCCAGTGCTGGGACAGGCGAATGGGAAAAACTGTTTTTT.

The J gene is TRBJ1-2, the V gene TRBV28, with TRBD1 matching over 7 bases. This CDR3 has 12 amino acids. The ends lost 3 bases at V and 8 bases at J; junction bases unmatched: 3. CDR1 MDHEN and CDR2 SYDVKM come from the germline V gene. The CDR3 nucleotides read TGTGCCAGCAGTTTCGGAGGGGGCGGCTACACCTTC. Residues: CASSFGGGGYTF.

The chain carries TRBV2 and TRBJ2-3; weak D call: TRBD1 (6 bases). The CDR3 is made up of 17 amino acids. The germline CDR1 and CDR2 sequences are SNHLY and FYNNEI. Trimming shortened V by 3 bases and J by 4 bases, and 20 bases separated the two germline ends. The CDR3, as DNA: TGTGCCAGCAGTGATATGAACGCGGCAGGGGTCGCAGATACGCAGTATTTT. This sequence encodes CASSDMNAAGVADTQYF.

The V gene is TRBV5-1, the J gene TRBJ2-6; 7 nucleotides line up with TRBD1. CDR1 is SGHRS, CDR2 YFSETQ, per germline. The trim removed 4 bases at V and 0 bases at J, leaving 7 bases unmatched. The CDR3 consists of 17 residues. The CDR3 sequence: CASSGDSASSGANVLTF. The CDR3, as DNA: TGCGCCAGCAGCGGGGACAGTGCGAGCTCTGGGGCCAACGTCCTGACTTTC.

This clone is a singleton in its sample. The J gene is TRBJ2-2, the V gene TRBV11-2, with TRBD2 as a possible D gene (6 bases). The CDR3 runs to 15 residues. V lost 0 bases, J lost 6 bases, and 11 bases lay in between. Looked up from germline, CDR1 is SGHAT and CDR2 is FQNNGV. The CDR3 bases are TGTGCCAGCAGCTTAGACGGGAGTCAGGCCGGGGAGCTGTTTTTT. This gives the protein CASSLDGSQAGELFF.

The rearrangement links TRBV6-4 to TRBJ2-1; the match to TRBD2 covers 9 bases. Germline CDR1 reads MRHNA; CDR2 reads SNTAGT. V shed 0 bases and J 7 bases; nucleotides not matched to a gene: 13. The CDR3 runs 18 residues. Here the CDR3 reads CASSDSKRREGRENEQFF. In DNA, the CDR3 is TGTGCCAGCAGTGACTCGAAACGGCGGGAGGGCCGGGAAAATGAGCAGTTCTTC.

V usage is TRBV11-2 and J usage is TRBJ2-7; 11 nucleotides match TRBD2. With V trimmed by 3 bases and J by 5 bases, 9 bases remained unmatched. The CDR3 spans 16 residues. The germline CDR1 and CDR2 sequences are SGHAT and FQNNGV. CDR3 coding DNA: TGTGCCAGCAGCTTCCTAGCGGGAGGAGGTAATCACGAGCAGTACTTC. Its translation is CASSFLAGGGNHEQYF.

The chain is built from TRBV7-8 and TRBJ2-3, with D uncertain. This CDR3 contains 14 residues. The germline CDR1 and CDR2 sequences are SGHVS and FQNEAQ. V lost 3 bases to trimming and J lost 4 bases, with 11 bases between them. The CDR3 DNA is TGTGCCAGCAGCTTTACCACAGAGCCAGATACGCAGTATTTT. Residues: CASSFTTEPDTQYF.

CDR3: CASSQTLIQTQYF. The CDR3 DNA reads as TGTGCCAGCAGCCAAACTCTAATACAGACCCAGTACTTC. The gene calls are TRBV3-1 (or the pseudogene TRBV3-2) and TRBJ2-5; no definite D call. The CDR3 runs 13 residues. The germline V gene has CDR1 LGHDT and CDR2 YNNKEL (reference sequence). V was trimmed by 2 bases and J by 6 bases, leaving 10 bases between them.

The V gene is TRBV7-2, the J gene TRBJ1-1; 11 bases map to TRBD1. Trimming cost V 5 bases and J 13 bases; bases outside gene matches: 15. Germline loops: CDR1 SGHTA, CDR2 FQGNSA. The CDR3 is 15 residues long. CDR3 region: CASSPDPGQGGKDFF. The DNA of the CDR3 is TGTGCCAGCAGCCCGGACCCGGGACAGGGGGGGAAGGATTTCTTT.

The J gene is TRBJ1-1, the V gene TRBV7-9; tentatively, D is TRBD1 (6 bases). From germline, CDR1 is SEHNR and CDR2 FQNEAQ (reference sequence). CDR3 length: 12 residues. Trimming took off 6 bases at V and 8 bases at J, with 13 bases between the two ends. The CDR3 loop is CASSLMDSEAFF. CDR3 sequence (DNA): TGTGCCAGCAGTTTGATGGACAGCGAAGCTTTCTTT.